The 5 T cell receptor beta chains reported below all come from one sample, sequenced in a study of response to subunit inactivated influenza vaccine. Each CDR3 protein gets one entry after TCRdb re-called the RT-PCR reads with MiXCR. The repertoire holds 550,000 to 800,000 distinct CDR3 sequences, with roughly 14% as singletons. Specimen: PBMCs from blood, collected about 13 days after vaccination. These receptors all stem from a man in his forties or fifties who received an inactivated influenza vaccine.

This clonotype was counted only a few times. In DNA form, the CDR3 reads TGTGCCAGCGAGGACAGGAGCTCCTATAATTCACCCCTCCACTTT. This codes for CASEDRSSYNSPLHF. The V gene is TRBV2, the J gene TRBJ1-6, with 7 bases fitting TRBD1. CDR1 is SNHLY, CDR2 FYNNEI, per germline. After removal of 8 bases from V and 0 bases from J, the junction contained 4 bases not matched to a gene. This CDR3 is built from 15 residues. Full variable domain (rest looked up from reference TRBV2 and TRBJ1-6): EPEVTQTPSHQVTQMGQEVILRCVPISNHLYFYWYRQILGQKVEFLVSFYNNEISEKSEIFDDQFSVERPDGSNFTLKIRSTKLEDSAMYFCASEDRSSYNSPLHFGNGTRLTVT.

The chain carries TRBV27 and TRBJ2-7; TRBD1 aligns across 7 bases. The germline CDR1 and CDR2 sequences are MNHEY and SMNVEV (reference sequence). The V segment lost 5 bases and the J segment 2 bases; nucleotides outside the gene matches: 6. The CDR3 totals 14 residues. The CDR3: CASSAWTGAYEQYF. The CDR3 nucleotides read TGTGCCAGCAGTGCATGGACAGGAGCCTACGAGCAGTACTTC.

The chain is built from TRBV4-2 and TRBJ2-3; possible D gene TRBD1, 7 bases. This CDR3 spans 15 amino acids. Germline V gene data show CDR1 as LGHNA and CDR2 as YNFKEQ. The V end lost 3 bases, the J end lost 3 bases, and 13 bases lay between the germline ends. The CDR3 DNA is TGTGCCAGCAGCCAGGTCAGGGGGGCGACAGATACGCAGTATTTT. It is translated as CASSQVRGATDTQYF.

The gene calls are TRBV7-8 and TRBJ2-1; D is possibly TRBD1 (7 bases). CDR3 size: 16 residues. Trimming took off 5 bases at V and 6 bases at J, with 20 bases between the two ends. Germline V gives CDR1 SGHVS, CDR2 FQNEAQ. CDR3 residues: CASSPGRQGGLNEQFF. CDR3 sequence (DNA): TGTGCCAGCAGCCCCGGGAGACAGGGAGGTCTCAATGAGCAGTTCTTC.

The sample holds a few counts of this clonotype. The genes are TRBV20-1 and TRBJ2-5; no clear D. Trimming took off 3 bases at V and 3 bases at J, with 8 bases between the two ends. The CDR3 has 12 amino acids. Looked up from germline, CDR1 is DFQATT and CDR2 is SNEGSKA (reference sequence). The CDR3 sequence: CSASKSKETQYF. The DNA of the CDR3 is TGCAGTGCTAGCAAAAGCAAAGAGACCCAGTACTTC.